One sample yielded the 6 T cell receptor beta chains listed below, sequenced in a study of T cells in Graves' hyperthyroidism and ophthalmopathy. From RNA transcripts, TCR beta CDR3 regions were amplified. First-round RT-PCR targeting the TCR CDR3 was performed with the HTBI primer set. TCRdb re-analysed the multiplex PCR reads in MiXCR, keeping a single row per CDR3 protein. The data show 95,000 to 110,000 distinct CDR3 sequences, with 47% seen just once and 26% held by the top ten. Input material: blood. These receptors all stem from a man between 35 and 55 years old with Graves' hyperthyroidism.

The rearrangement joins TRBV12-3 or TRBV12-4 to TRBJ1-6; D is possibly TRBD1 (6 bases). The length of the CDR3 is 13 residues. Trimming removed 9 bases from V and 6 bases from J, with 12 bases in between. CDR3 amino acids: CASTWTANSPLHF. In nucleotides, the CDR3 is TGTGCCAGTACGTGGACAGCTAATTCACCCCTCCACTTT.

CDR3 nucleotides: TGTGCCACCAGCAGTCAGGTCGGGGATAGAAATTCACCCCTCCACTTT. Its protein is CATSSQVGDRNSPLHF. The chain joins TRBV15 to TRBJ1-6; D ambiguous. The CDR3 is 16 amino acids. V dropped 3 bases and J dropped 7 bases, with 16 bases sitting between them. From germline, CDR1 is LNHNV and CDR2 YYDKDF (reference sequence).

This clonotype was recorded many times. The chain links TRBV19 to TRBJ2-5; a weak D match, TRBD1 (5 bases). The CDR3 has 15 amino acids. The V gene lost 1 base and the J gene lost 4 bases, with 13 bases spanning the gap. The germline gives CDR1 LNHDA, CDR2 SQIVND (reference sequence). The CDR3 nucleotides are TGTGCCAGTAGTATAGGTCCAGGGTCAGGAGAGACCCAGTACTTC. This sequence encodes CASSIGPGSGETQYF.

This clonotype appeared a single time. CDR3 protein: CASRGLESGYNEQFF. As DNA, the CDR3 is TGTGCCAGCAGGGGACTAGAATCGGGATACAATGAGCAGTTCTTC. The J gene is TRBJ2-1, the V gene TRBV2; 8 bases agree with TRBD2. The CDR3 is 15 amino acids. Germline assignment: CDR1 SNHLY and CDR2 FYNNEI. V dropped 6 bases and J dropped 4; count of bases not matched to a gene: 8.

This clonotype was counted at least ten times. V usage is TRBV11-2 and J usage is TRBJ2-7, with D hard to call. This CDR3 has 13 amino acids. Trimming pared 2 bases from V and 3 bases from J, leaving 8 bases between. CDR1 is SGHAT and CDR2 is FQNNGV in the germline V gene. CDR3 loop: CASSLTTNYEQYF. For the CDR3, the DNA is TGTGCCAGCAGCTTAACGACGAACTACGAGCAGTACTTC.

This rearrangement joins TRBV10-3 to TRBJ2-7; D gene ambiguous. The V end lost 4 bases, the J end lost 7 bases, and 8 bases lay between the germline ends. Germline V gene data show CDR1 as ENHRY and CDR2 as SYGVKD. CDR3 length equals 11 residues. The CDR3 DNA reads as TGTGCCATCAGTGCCCCGGGTGAGCAGTACTTC. Translating it yields CAISAPGEQYF.